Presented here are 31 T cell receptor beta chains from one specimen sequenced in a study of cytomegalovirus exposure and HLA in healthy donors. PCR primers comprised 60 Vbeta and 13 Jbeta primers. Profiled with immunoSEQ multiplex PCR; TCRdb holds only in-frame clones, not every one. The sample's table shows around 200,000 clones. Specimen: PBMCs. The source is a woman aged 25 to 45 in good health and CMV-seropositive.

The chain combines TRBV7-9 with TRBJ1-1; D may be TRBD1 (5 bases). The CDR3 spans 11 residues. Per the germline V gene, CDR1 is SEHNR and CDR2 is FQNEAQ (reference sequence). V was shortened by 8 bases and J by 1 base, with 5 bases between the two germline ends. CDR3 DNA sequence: TGTGCCAGCGACAGGAACACTGAAGCTTTCTTT. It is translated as CASDRNTEAFF.

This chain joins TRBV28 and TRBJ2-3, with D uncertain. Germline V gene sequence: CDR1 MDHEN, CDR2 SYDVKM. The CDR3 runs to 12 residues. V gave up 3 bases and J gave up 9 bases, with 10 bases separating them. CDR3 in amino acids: CASSFLQATQYF. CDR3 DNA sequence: TGTGCCAGCAGTTTCTTGCAGGCCACGCAGTATTTT.

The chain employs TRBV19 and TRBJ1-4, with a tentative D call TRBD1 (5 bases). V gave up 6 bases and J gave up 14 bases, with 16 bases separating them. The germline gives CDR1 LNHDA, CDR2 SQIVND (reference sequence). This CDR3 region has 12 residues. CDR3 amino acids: CASRAGGKWLFF. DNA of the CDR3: TGTGCCAGTAGAGCGGGGGGAAAGTGGCTGTTTTTT.

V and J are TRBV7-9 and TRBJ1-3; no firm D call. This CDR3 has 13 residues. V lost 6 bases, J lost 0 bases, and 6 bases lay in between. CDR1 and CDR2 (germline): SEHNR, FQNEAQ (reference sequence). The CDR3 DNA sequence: TGTGCCAGCAGACAGTACTCTGGAAACACCATATATTTT. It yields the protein CASRQYSGNTIYF.

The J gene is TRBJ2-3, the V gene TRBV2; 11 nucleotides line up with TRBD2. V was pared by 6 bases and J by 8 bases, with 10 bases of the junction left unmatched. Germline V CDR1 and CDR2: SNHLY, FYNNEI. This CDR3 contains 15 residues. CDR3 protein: CASRGDSGGVITQYF. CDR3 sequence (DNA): TGTGCCAGCAGGGGTGATAGCGGGGGGGTTATTACGCAGTATTTT.

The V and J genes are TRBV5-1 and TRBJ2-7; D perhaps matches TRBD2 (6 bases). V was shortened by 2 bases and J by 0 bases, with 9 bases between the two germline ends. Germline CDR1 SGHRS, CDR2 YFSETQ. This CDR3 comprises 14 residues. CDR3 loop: CASSFSGSSYEQYF. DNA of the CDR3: TGCGCCAGCAGCTTTAGCGGTAGCTCCTACGAGCAGTACTTC.

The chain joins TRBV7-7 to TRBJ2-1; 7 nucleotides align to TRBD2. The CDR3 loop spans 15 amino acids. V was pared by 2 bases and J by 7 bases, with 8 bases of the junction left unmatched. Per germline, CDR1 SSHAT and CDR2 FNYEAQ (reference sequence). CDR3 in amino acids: CASSLSAGDNNEQFF. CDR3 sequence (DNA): TGTGCCAGCAGCTTATCGGCGGGAGATAATAATGAGCAGTTCTTC.

DNA for the CDR3: TGCGCCAGCAGCCAAGCAGGGAACACCATATATTTT. Translated: CASSQAGNTIYF. This chain joins TRBV4-3 and TRBJ1-3; D may be TRBD1 (5 bases). This CDR3 spans 12 amino acids. V was cut by 1 base and J by 7 bases, with 5 bases left in between. CDR1 and CDR2 (germline): LGHNA, YSLEER.

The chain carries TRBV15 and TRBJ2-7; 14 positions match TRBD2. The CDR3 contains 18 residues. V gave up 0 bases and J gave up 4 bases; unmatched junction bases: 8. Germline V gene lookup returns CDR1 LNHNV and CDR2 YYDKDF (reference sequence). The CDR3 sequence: CATSREGGTSGGLYEQYF. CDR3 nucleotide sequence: TGTGCCACCAGCAGAGAGGGAGGGACTAGCGGGGGCTTGTACGAGCAGTACTTC.

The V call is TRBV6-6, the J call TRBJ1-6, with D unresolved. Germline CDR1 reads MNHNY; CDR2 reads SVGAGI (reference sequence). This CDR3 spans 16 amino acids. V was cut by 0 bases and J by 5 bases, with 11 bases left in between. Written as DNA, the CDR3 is TGTGCCAGCAGTTACTCTCTCAGATCTGATAATTCACCCCTCCACTTT. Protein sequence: CASSYSLRSDNSPLHF.

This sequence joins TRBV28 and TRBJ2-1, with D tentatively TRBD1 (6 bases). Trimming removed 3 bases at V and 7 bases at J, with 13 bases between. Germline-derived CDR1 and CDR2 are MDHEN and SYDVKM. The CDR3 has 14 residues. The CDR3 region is CASSLSDRGNEQFF. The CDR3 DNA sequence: TGTGCCAGCAGTTTGAGTGATAGGGGGAATGAGCAGTTCTTC.

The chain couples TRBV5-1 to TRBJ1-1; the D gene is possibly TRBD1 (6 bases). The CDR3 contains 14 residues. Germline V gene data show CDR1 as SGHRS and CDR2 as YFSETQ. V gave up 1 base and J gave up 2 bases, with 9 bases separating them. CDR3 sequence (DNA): TGCGCCAGCAGCTTGTGGGACACTAACACTGAAGCTTTCTTT. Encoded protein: CASSLWDTNTEAFF.

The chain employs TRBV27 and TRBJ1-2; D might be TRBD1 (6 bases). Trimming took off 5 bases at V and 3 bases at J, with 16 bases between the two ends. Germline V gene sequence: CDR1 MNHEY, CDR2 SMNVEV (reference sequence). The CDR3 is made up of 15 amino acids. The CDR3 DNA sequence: TGTGCCAGCAGTCCTTACATCAGGGGCGACTATGGCTACACCTTC. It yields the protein CASSPYIRGDYGYTF.

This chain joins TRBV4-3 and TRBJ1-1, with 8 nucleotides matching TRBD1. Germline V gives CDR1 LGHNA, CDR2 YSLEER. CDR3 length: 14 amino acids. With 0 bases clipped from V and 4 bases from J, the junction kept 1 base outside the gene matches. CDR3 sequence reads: CASSQEDRGTEAFF. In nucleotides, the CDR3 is TGCGCCAGCAGCCAAGAAGACAGGGGCACTGAAGCTTTCTTT.

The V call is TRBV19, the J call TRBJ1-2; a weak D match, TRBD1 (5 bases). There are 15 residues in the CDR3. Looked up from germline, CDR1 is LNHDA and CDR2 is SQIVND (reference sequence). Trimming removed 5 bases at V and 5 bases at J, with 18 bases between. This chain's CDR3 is CASSFSNRFGYGYTF. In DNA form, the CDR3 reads TGTGCCAGTAGTTTCTCAAACAGGTTTGGATATGGCTACACCTTC.

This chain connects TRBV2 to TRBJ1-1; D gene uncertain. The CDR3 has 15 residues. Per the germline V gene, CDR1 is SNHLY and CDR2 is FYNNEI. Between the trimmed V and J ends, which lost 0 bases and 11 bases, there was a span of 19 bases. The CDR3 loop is CASSEAGRQSLGAFF. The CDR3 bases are TGTGCCAGCAGTGAAGCAGGCAGGCAGTCCCTTGGGGCTTTCTTT.

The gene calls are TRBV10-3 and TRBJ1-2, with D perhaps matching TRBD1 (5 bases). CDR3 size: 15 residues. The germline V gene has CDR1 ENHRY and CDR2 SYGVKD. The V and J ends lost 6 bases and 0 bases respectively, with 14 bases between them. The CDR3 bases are TGTGCCATCAGGGCGGAGGGGATAACTAACTATGGCTACACCTTC. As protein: CAIRAEGITNYGYTF.

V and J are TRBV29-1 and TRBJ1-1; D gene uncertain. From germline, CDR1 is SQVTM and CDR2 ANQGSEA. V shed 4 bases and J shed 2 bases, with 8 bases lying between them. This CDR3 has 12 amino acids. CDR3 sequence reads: CSVGHTNTEAFF. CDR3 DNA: TGCAGCGTTGGACACACTAACACTGAAGCTTTCTTT.

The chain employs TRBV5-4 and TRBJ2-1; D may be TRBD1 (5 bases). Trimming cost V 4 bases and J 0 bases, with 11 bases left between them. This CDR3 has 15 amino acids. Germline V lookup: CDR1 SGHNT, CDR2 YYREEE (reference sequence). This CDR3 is CASSGAKISYNEQFF. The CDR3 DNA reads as TGTGCCAGCAGCGGGGCTAAAATCTCCTACAATGAGCAGTTCTTC.

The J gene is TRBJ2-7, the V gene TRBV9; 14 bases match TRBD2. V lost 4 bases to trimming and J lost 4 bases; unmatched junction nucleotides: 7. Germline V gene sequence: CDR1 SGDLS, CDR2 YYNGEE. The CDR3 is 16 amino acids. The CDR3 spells CASSPGTSGSGYEQYF. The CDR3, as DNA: TGTGCCAGCAGCCCAGGGACTAGCGGGAGCGGGTACGAGCAGTACTTC.

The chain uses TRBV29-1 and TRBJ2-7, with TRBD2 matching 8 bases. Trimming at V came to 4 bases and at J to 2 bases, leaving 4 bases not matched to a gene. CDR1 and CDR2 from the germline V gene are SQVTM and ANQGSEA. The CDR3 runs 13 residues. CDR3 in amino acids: CSVVAGLTYEQYF. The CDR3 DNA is TGCAGCGTTGTAGCGGGGTTAACCTACGAGCAGTACTTC.

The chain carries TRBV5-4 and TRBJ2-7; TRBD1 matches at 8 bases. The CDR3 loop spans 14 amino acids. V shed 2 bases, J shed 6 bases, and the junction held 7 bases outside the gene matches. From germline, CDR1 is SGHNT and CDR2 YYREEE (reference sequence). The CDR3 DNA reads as TGTGCCAGCAGCTTCTGGACAGGGCAAGGCGAGCAGTACTTC. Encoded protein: CASSFWTGQGEQYF. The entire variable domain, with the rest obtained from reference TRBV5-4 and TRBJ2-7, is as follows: ETGVTQSPTHLIKTRGQQVTLRCSSQSGHNTVSWYQQALGQGPQFIFQYYREEENGRGNFPPRFSGLQFPNYSSELNVNALELDDSALYLCASSFWTGQGEQYFGPGTRLTVT.

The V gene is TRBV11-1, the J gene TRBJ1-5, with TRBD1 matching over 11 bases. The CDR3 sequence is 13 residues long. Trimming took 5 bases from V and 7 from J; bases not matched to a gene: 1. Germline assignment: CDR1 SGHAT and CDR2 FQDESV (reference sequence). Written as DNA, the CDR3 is TGTGCCAGCAGCGGGGACAGGGGGCAGCCCCAGCATTTT. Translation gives CASSGDRGQPQHF.

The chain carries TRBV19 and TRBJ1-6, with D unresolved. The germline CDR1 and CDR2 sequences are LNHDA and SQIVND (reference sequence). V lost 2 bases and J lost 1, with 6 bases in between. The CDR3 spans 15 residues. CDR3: CASSIRESYNSPLHF. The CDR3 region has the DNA TGTGCCAGTAGTATAAGGGAGTCCTATAATTCACCCCTCCACTTT.

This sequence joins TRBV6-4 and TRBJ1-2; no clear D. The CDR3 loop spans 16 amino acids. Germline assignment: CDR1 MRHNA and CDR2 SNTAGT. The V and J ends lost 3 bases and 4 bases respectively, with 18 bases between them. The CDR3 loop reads CASSDSPGLVPYGYTF. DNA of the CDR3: TGTGCCAGCAGTGATTCACCGGGTCTAGTCCCCTATGGCTACACCTTC.

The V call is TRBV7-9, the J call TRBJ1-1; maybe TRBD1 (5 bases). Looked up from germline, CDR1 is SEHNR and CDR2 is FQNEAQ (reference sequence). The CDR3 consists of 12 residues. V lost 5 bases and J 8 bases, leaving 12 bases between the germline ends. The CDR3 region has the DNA TGTGCCAGCAGCCCCCAGGGTCCAGAAGCTTTCTTT. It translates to CASSPQGPEAFF.

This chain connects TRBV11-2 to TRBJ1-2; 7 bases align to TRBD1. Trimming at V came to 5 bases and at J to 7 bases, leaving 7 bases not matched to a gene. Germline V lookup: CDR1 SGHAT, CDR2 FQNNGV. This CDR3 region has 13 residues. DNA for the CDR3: TGTGCCAGCAGCGGGACAGTCGCAAGTGGCTACACCTTC. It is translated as CASSGTVASGYTF.

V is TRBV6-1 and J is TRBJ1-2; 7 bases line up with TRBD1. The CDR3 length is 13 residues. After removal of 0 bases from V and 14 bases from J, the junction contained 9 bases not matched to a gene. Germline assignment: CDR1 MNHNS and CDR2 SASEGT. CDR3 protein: CASSEARGPRRTF. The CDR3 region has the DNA TGTGCCAGCAGTGAAGCGAGGGGGCCACGAAGGACCTTC.

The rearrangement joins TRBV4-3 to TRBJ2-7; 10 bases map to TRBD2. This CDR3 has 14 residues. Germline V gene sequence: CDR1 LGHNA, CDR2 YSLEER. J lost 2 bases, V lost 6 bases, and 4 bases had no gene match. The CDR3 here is CASSRTSGTYEQYF. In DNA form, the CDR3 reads TGCGCCAGCAGTAGGACTAGCGGTACCTACGAGCAGTACTTC.

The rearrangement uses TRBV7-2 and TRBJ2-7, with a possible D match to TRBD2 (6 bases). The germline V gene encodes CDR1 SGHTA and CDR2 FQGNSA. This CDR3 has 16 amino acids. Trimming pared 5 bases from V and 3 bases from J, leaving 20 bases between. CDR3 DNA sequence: TGTGCCAGCAGCCCACATGAGGCGGAGGGCCTCTACGAGCAGTACTTC. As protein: CASSPHEAEGLYEQYF.

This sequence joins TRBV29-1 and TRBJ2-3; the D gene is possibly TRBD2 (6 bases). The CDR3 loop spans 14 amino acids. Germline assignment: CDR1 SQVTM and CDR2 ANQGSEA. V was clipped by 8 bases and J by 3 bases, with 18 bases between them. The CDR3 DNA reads TGCAGCTCCCTAGGCAGGGCGGGAACAGATACGCAGTATTTT. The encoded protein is CSSLGRAGTDTQYF.